This T cell receptor (beta chain) came from a study of shared clonotypes between healthy human individuals. Findings of the study overall: Naive subsets, compared against memory subsets, generally had larger estimated richness values.

CD45RO-negative, CCR7-selected cells formed the naive CD8 fraction, which excluded terminally differentiated effector memory CD45RA+ cells. Sequenced by immunoSEQ multiplex PCR; TCRdb stores in-frame clones only, minus some. The data show roughly 2,000,000 clones, about 93% seen once. In the case of this clone: Its specificity is unknown.

CDR1 and CDR2 from the germline V gene are SNHLY and FYNNEI. The CDR3 length is 11 residues. Between the trimmed V and J ends, which lost 11 bases and 5 bases, there was a span of 12 bases. Specimen: naive CD8+ T cells from PBMCs. The sequence derives from a man between 18 and 29 years old in good health. Some clones in this sample may be carry-over from other donors' samples. This rearrangement joins TRBV2 to TRBJ1-1; D remains ambiguous. The CDR3 sequence: CAVTAQTEAFF. CDR3 nucleotides: TGTGCCGTAACGGCCCAGACTGAAGCTTTCTTT.